This T cell receptor (beta chain) was recovered during a study of CD8+CD57+ T cells in acquired aplastic anemia. General study points: No significant patient-versus-control difference appeared in CD8+ Simpson's diversity.

Per the germline V gene, CDR1 is SNHLY and CDR2 is FYNNEI. This CDR3 has 11 residues. Researchers used genomic DNA as the template to profile TCR beta VDJ and CDR3. MiXCR was run by TCRdb on the reads, yielding one entry per CDR3 protein. The sample includes around 200,000 distinct CDR3 sequences, around 45% of them seen just once. All patients picked for sequencing had shown, by flow cytometry, an expansion of CD8+CD57+ cells. The patients all had a severe acquired aplastic anemia diagnosis. This clonotype was seen more than once but under ten times. Antigen specificity is unknown. The junction and the germline gene differ at one end; a read error may be behind it.

The chain links TRBV2 to TRBJ1-2; maybe TRBD1 (6 bases). The sequence came from a human donor with aplastic anemia. The specimen was sorted CD4+, CD8+, or CD8+CD57+ T cells (not recorded which) from PBMCs. The chain's CDR3 is CASSDVTGSPF. The CDR3, as DNA: TGTGCCAGCAGTGACGTGACAGGTTCCCCCTTC.